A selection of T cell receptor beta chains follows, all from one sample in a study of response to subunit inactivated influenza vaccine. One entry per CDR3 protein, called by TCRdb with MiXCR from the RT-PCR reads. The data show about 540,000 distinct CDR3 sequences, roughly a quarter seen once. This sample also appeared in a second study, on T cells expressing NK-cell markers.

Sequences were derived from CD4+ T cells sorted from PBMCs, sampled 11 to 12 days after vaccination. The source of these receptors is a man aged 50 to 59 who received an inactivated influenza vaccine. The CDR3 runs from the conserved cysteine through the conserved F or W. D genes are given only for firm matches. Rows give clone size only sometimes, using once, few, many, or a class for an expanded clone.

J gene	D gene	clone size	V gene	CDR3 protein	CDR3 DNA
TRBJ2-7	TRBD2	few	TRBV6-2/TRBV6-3	CASSTSGTITYEQYF	TGTGCCAGCAGTACTAGCGGGACGATCACCTACGAGCAGTACTTC
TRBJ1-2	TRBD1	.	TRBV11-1	CASSTTRRGQSNYGYTF	TGTGCCAGCAGCACCACCAGGAGGGGACAGAGTAACTATGGCTACACCTTC
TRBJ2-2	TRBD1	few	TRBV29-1	CSAKGQRTGELFF	TGCAGCGCCAAGGGACAGCGAACCGGGGAGCTGTTTTTT
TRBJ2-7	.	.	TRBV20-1	CSARGRQATYEQYF	TGCAGTGCGCGTGGAAGACAGGCAACCTACGAGCAGTACTTC
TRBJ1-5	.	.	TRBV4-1	CASSQQGQPQHF	TGCGCCAGCAGCCAACAGGGGCAGCCCCAGCATTTT
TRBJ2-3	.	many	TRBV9	CASSVVPYTDTQYF	TGTGCCAGCAGCGTAGTGCCCTACACAGATACGCAGTATTTT
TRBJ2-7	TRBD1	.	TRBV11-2	CASRGQGAVEQYF	TGTGCCTCTAGGGGACAGGGGGCGGTCGAGCAGTACTTC
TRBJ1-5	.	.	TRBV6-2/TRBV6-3	CASSVTGIKDLNQPQHF	TGTGCCAGCAGCGTTACAGGGATCAAAGACCTCAATCAGCCCCAGCATTTT
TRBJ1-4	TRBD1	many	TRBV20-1	CSAARQGAGEKLFF	TGCAGTGCTGCTCGGCAGGGGGCGGGTGAAAAACTGTTTTTT
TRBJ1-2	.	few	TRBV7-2	CASSVVRRGYTF	TGTGCCAGCAGCGTAGTACGAAGGGGCTACACCTTC
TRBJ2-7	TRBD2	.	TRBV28	CASSLSGLAGSYEQYF	TGTGCCAGTAGTTTATCGGGACTAGCGGGCTCCTACGAGCAGTACTTC